The 26 T cell receptor beta chains given below trace back to one sample, sequenced in a study of monozygotic twins with inflammatory bowel disease. TCRdb reanalyzed the 5' RACE reads, giving one entry per CDR3 protein sequence and no DNA. The table lists 350,000 to 550,000 distinct CDR3 sequences. The sequenced sample consisted of blood. These receptors were collected from a human donor with ulcerative colitis or Crohn's disease, or a healthy co-twin of an affected twin (not recorded which).

The chain uses TRBV4-1 and TRBJ1-1; TCRdb calls TRBD1, which cannot be checked without DNA. This CDR3 contains 14 residues. Germline CDR1 and CDR2: MGHRA and YSYEKL. CDR3 region: CASSHWTGGTEAFF.

This chain joins TRBV7-9 and TRBJ1-6. The CDR3 is 16 residues long. Germline assignment: CDR1 SEHNR and CDR2 FQNEAQ (reference sequence). The CDR3 here is CASSDLRTAPNSPLHF.

The V and J genes are TRBV28 and TRBJ1-5; TCRdb's D gene call, TRBD1, goes unchecked for lack of DNA. Per the germline V gene, CDR1 is MDHEN and CDR2 is SYDVKM. This CDR3 is 14 amino acids long. CDR3 sequence reads: CASKGQGGWQPQHF.

The chain employs TRBV7-9 and TRBJ1-2; TCRdb gives TRBD1 as the D gene, but with no DNA this cannot be confirmed. CDR3 length: 15 residues. Looked up from germline, CDR1 is SEHNR and CDR2 is FQNEAQ (reference sequence). The CDR3 sequence is CASSFGTSPGDGYTF.

The chain uses TRBV11-3 and TRBJ2-5; TCRdb's D call, TRBD1, is unchecked because there is no DNA. Germline-derived CDR1 and CDR2 are SGHNT and YENEEA. The length of the CDR3 is 15 residues. CDR3 region: CASSSTTGVKETQYF.

The rearrangement links TRBV19 to TRBJ2-7. This CDR3 spans 11 amino acids. Looked up from germline, CDR1 is LNHDA and CDR2 is SQIVND (reference sequence). CDR3 residues: CATADTYEQYF.

The chain has TRBV4-2 and TRBJ1-1; the D gene TCRdb calls, TRBD1, cannot be checked with no DNA. Germline lookup yields CDR1 LGHNA and CDR2 YNFKEQ. CDR3 size: 17 residues. This CDR3 is CASSQDQRGDSGTEAFF.

The gene calls are TRBV10-3 and TRBJ2-5; TCRdb picks TRBD2, but there is no DNA to check that call. The CDR3 is made up of 16 amino acids. Germline V lookup: CDR1 ENHRY, CDR2 SYGVKD. CDR3 protein: CAISEAGTSGPETQYF.

The rearrangement uses TRBV4-1 and TRBJ2-2; TCRdb indicates TRBD2, and absent DNA this call remains unverified. This CDR3 is 16 amino acids long. Germline loops: CDR1 MGHRA, CDR2 YSYEKL. CDR3 protein: CASSRREGLNTGELFF.

The chain combines TRBV5-6 with TRBJ2-2. There are 16 residues in the CDR3. The germline gives CDR1 SGHDT, CDR2 YYEEEE. CDR3 in amino acids: CASSLSWITNTGELFF.

This chain joins TRBV27 and TRBJ2-7; TCRdb designates TRBD1, a call that cannot be tested without DNA. Germline lookup yields CDR1 MNHEY and CDR2 SMNVEV (reference sequence). The CDR3 loop spans 12 amino acids. The chain's CDR3 is CASSFPLGEQYF.

J is TRBJ2-1 and V is TRBV5-1. Germline V gene sequence: CDR1 SGHRS, CDR2 YFSETQ. The CDR3 length is 13 residues. CDR3 sequence reads: CASSLEVYYEQFF.

This chain uses TRBV4-3 with TRBJ1-1; TCRdb selects TRBD1, and the lack of DNA leaves this call unchecked. Germline assignment: CDR1 LGHNA and CDR2 YSLEER. This CDR3 has 15 residues. The CDR3 sequence is CASSLSTGGASEAFF.

The chain combines TRBV29-1 with TRBJ2-1; TCRdb gives TRBD1 as the D gene, but with no DNA this cannot be confirmed. The CDR3 is 13 residues long. Germline lookup yields CDR1 SQVTM and CDR2 ANQGSEA. This chain's CDR3 is CSVVPNGYNEQFF.

J is TRBJ2-1 and V is TRBV4-3; TCRdb names TRBD2, which stays unverified in the absence of DNA. The CDR3 contains 16 residues. Per germline, CDR1 LGHNA and CDR2 YSLEER. CDR3 in amino acids: CASSQDISGEYNEQFF.

The V call is TRBV10-3, the J call TRBJ2-6; TCRdb designates TRBD1, a call that cannot be tested without DNA. The CDR3 extends over 15 amino acids. Germline CDR1 ENHRY, CDR2 SYGVKD. CDR3 sequence reads: CATGGATSGANVLTF.

The chain links TRBV18 to TRBJ2-1; the TCRdb D gene call, TRBD2, has no DNA to confirm it. There are 15 residues in the CDR3. Germline CDR1 reads KGHSH; CDR2 reads LQKENI. The CDR3 sequence is CASSRPGLPRDEQFF.

The rearrangement links TRBV7-2 to TRBJ2-7; TCRdb designates TRBD2, a call that cannot be tested without DNA. The CDR3 is 14 residues long. CDR1 and CDR2 from the germline V gene are SGHTA and FQGNSA. Here the CDR3 reads CAIRLVAGSAVQYF.

The gene calls are TRBV10-3 and TRBJ1-2; the D call from TCRdb, TRBD1, cannot be confirmed without DNA. In germline, CDR1 is ENHRY, CDR2 SYGVKD. CDR3 length: 12 amino acids. The CDR3 spells CAISDGGVGYTF.

The rearrangement links TRBV18 to TRBJ1-1; TCRdb calls TRBD1, which cannot be checked without DNA. The CDR3 length is 16 residues. Germline V gene sequence: CDR1 KGHSH, CDR2 LQKENI. The CDR3 sequence is CASSPGTGTLATEAFF.

V and J are TRBV6-1 and TRBJ2-2. From germline, CDR1 is MNHNS and CDR2 SASEGT. The CDR3 spans 13 residues. CDR3 residues: CASSDGRTGELFF.

The genes are TRBV25-1 and TRBJ1-2; the TCRdb call, TRBD1, lacks DNA for checking. The CDR3 is 13 residues long. CDR1 and CDR2 from the germline V gene are MGHDK and SYGVNS. CDR3 sequence: CASSPDPWYGYTF.

The V gene is TRBV14, the J gene TRBJ2-3; TCRdb's D call of TRBD2 is untestable without DNA. There are 14 residues in the CDR3. Germline CDR1 SGHDN, CDR2 FVKESK. This CDR3 is CASSPGLAYGTQYF.

The V call is TRBV5-6, the J call TRBJ1-2; TCRdb names TRBD1, which stays unverified in the absence of DNA. Germline assignment: CDR1 SGHDT and CDR2 YYEEEE. This CDR3 spans 16 amino acids. CDR3 residues: CASSLRATGANYGYTF. The whole variable domain, remainder taken from reference TRBV5-6 and TRBJ1-2, is DAGVTQSPTHLIKTRGQQVTLRCSPKSGHDTVSWYQQALGQGPQFIFQYYEEEERQRGNFPDRFSGHQFPNYSSELNVNALLLGDSALYLCASSLRATGANYGYTFGSGTRLTVV.

The chain is built from TRBV5-1 and TRBJ2-1; the TCRdb D gene call, TRBD1, has no DNA to confirm it. Germline V gene sequence: CDR1 SGHRS, CDR2 YFSETQ. CDR3 length: 16 residues. CDR3 in amino acids: CASSGFNGQGGNEQFF.

The genes are TRBV7-9 and TRBJ2-7. Germline values: CDR1 SEHNR, CDR2 FQNEAQ (reference sequence). CDR3 length: 13 amino acids. CDR3 amino acids: CASSLLGIYEQYF.